This T cell receptor (beta chain) was sequenced for a study of blood T cell repertoires in COVID-19. In the source study's methods: Amplifying reference gene primers gave estimates of nucleated cell counts. Libraries were prepared by immunoSEQ multiplex PCR; TCRdb keeps only in-frame clonotypes and omits some of them. V, J and clone size were drawn from that table, and D and trimming were deduced from the DNA. The sample comprises a few hundred thousand clones, 85% to 90% of which are singletons, and approximately 2.3% rests with the top ten. The CDR3 length is 18 residues. V shed 0 bases and J 3 bases; nucleotides not matched to a gene: 8. CDR1 is MGHRA, CDR2 YSYEKL, per germline.

Sequencing was performed on peripheral blood. This clonotype was sampled from a woman in her sixties or seventies with COVID-19, enrolled during active disease. The J gene is TRBJ2-1, the V gene TRBV4-1, with 10 bases that match TRBD2. In nucleotides, the CDR3 is TGCGCCAGCAGCCAAGATTCCCTCCCTAGCGGGGGCTACAATGAGCAGTTCTTC. Residues: CASSQDSLPSGGYNEQFF.